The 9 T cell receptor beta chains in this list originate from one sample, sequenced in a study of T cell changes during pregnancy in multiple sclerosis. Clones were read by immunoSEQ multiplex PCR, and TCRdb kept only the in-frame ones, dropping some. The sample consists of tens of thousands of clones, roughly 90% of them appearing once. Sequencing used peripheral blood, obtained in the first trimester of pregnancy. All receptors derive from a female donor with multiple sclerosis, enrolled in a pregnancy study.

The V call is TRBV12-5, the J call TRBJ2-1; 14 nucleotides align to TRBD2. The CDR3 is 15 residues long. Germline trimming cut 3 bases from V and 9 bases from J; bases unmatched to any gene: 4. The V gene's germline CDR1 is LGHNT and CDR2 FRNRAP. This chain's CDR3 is CASGFGLAGGSEQFF. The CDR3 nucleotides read TGTGCTAGTGGTTTCGGACTAGCGGGGGGCAGTGAGCAGTTCTTC.

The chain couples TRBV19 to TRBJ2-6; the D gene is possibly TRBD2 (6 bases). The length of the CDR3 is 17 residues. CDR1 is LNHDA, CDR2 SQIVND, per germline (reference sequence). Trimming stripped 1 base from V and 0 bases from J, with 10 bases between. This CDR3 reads CASSIGLDLSGANVLTF. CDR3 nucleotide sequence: TGTGCCAGTAGTATAGGACTAGATCTCTCTGGGGCCAACGTCCTGACTTTC.

The DNA of the CDR3 is TGTGCCAGCAGTTTATCTACGCCCGTAGCGGAAGCGATCTACAATGAGCAGTTCTTC. Translating it yields CASSLSTPVAEAIYNEQFF. The chain carries TRBV27 and TRBJ2-1, with D tentatively TRBD2 (6 bases). The CDR3 is 19 residues long. Trimming cost V 0 bases and J 3 bases, with 21 bases left between them. CDR1 is MNHEY, CDR2 SMNVEV, per germline (reference sequence).

The CDR3 nucleotides are TGTGCCAGTAGCGGGGGACTAGCGGGAGGCGAGCAGTACTTC. As protein: CASSGGLAGGEQYF. The V gene is TRBV19, the J gene TRBJ2-7; TRBD2 matches at 15 bases. The CDR3 runs 14 residues. With V trimmed by 6 bases and J by 6 bases, 3 bases remained unmatched. In germline, CDR1 is LNHDA, CDR2 SQIVND (reference sequence).

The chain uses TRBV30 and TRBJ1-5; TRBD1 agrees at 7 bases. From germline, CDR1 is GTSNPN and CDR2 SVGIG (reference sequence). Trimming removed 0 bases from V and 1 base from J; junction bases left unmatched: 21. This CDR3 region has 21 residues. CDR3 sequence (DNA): TGTGCCTGGAGTGTAAGGGTCTGGGCCAGGGGGTCCCCAAGAAGCAATCAGCCCCAGCATTTT. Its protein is CAWSVRVWARGSPRSNQPQHF.

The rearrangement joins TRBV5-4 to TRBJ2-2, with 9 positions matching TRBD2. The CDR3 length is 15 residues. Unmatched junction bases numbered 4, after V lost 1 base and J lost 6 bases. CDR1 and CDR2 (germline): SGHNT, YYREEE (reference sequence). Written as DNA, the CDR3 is TGTGCCAGCAGCTTGTCTCTAGCGGGACCCGGGGAGCTGTTTTTT. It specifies CASSLSLAGPGELFF.

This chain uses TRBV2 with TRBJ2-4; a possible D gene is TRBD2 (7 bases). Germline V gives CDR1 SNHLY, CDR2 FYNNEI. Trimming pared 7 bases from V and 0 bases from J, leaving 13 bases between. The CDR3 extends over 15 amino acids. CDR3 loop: CASTQRGQAKNIQYF. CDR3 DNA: TGTGCCAGCACCCAGCGGGGACAAGCCAAAAACATTCAGTACTTC. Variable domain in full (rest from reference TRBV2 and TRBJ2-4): EPEVTQTPSHQVTQMGQEVILRCVPISNHLYFYWYRQILGQKVEFLVSFYNNEISEKSEIFDDQFSVERPDGSNFTLKIRSTKLEDSAMYFCASTQRGQAKNIQYFGAGTRLSVL.

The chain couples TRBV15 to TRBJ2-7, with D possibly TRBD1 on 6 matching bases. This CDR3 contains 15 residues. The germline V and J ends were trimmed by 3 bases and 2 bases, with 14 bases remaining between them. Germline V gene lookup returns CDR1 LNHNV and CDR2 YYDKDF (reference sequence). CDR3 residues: CATSSRQVGAYEQYF. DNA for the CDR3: TGTGCCACCAGCAGCCGACAGGTAGGGGCCTACGAGCAGTACTTC.

The chain's CDR3 is CASSASGPSYNEQFF. For the CDR3, the DNA is TGCGCCAGCAGCGCCAGCGGGCCCTCCTACAATGAGCAGTTCTTC. The gene calls are TRBV5-1 and TRBJ2-1; D is perhaps TRBD2 (6 bases). Germline CDR1 and CDR2: SGHRS and YFSETQ. The CDR3 has 15 residues. With 4 bases removed from V and 0 bases from J, the gap between germline ends came to 11 bases.